The 30 T cell receptor beta chains given below trace back to one sample, sequenced in a study of blood T cells in healthy people across ages (dated by TCRdb to the mid-2010s). To prepare the library, 5' RACE was applied. TCRdb lists the instrument as Illumina HiSeq 2500. The second PCR ran for about 7 to 11 cycles and used a J-beta primer mix along with a sample-barcoded 5' primer. The public reads were quality trimmed at Q25 with fastp and then assembled into clones with MiXCR by TCRdb, keeping productive beta chains. Each CDR3 protein appears once, grouped with its most common genes and DNA. Here the sample has about 670,000 distinct CDR3 sequences; 40% to 45% occur a single time. The ten largest clonotypes hold about 32% of the sample. The specimen was blood. These receptors came from a man older than 75 in good health.

This clonotype appeared a few times. The V call is TRBV6-2 or TRBV6-3, the J call TRBJ2-1, with no clear D. The germline V and J ends were trimmed by 1 base and 4 bases, with 5 bases remaining between them. The CDR3 totals 13 residues. In germline, CDR1 is MNHEY, CDR2 SVGEGT. The DNA of the CDR3 is TGTGCCAGCAGTTACTTGGGGTACAATGAGCAGTTCTTC. It yields the protein CASSYLGYNEQFF.

The J gene is TRBJ2-7, the V gene TRBV6-2 or TRBV6-3; 9 nucleotides line up with TRBD2. This CDR3 is built from 14 residues. The germline V gene encodes CDR1 MNHEY and CDR2 SVGEGT. Trimming cost V 8 bases and J 0 bases; bases outside gene matches: 5. The CDR3 region has the DNA TGTGCCAGCGCGCGAGCGGGGGGCTCCTACGAGCAGTACTTC. Protein sequence: CASARAGGSYEQYF.

This clonotype was counted between two and nine times. This chain uses TRBV6-5 with TRBJ2-3; the D call may be TRBD1 or TRBD2 (6 bases each). Germline V CDR1 and CDR2: MNHEY, SVGAGI. Trimming took off 6 bases at V and 1 base at J, with 17 bases between the two ends. This CDR3 has 16 residues. CDR3 region: CASSRGRLVGTDTQYF. CDR3 sequence (DNA): TGTGCCAGCAGCCGGGGGCGACTAGTCGGCACAGATACGCAGTATTTT.

The chain has TRBV6-5 and TRBJ2-1, with 12 bases that match TRBD2. The V and J ends lost 4 bases and 3 bases, in that order; junction bases with no gene match: 10. Germline V gene lookup returns CDR1 MNHEY and CDR2 SVGAGI. The CDR3 runs to 18 residues. The chain's CDR3 is CASSWTSGASQIYNEQFF. In nucleotides, the CDR3 is TGTGCCAGCAGTTGGACTAGCGGGGCCTCCCAGATCTACAATGAGCAGTTCTTC.

The chain joins TRBV7-9 to TRBJ2-3; the D gene is possibly TRBD2 (6 bases). The germline V and J ends were trimmed by 2 bases and 10 bases, with 10 bases remaining between them. The germline V gene encodes CDR1 SEHNR and CDR2 FQNEAQ (reference sequence). The CDR3 spans 12 residues. The chain's CDR3 is CASSLTGEAQYF. DNA of the CDR3: TGTGCCAGCAGCTTAACGGGGGAGGCGCAGTATTTT.

The gene calls are TRBV28 and TRBJ2-1, with 13 bases lining up with TRBD2. The germline V gene has CDR1 MDHEN and CDR2 SYDVKM. Trimming removed 10 bases from V and 5 bases from J; junction bases left unmatched: 8. The CDR3 covers 15 residues. This chain's CDR3 is CAIRTSGSSDNEQFF. The CDR3, as DNA: TGTGCCATCCGGACTAGCGGGAGTTCCGACAATGAGCAGTTCTTC.

This clonotype was detected once. This may be a read error: a much more frequent sequence differs by one nucleotide. V is TRBV7-9 and J is TRBJ2-4; 7 bases fit TRBD2. The DNA end is a closer match to TRBJ2-7, so the J assignment may be wrong. The CDR3 spans 16 residues. Germline CDR1 is SEHNR and CDR2 is FQNEAQ (reference sequence). CDR3 loop: CASSLVEAGDPNEQYF. For the CDR3, the DNA is TGTGCCAGCAGCTTAGTCGAGGCGGGAGACCCCAACGAGCAGTACTTC.

This clonotype was recorded once. The rearrangement uses TRBV11-2 and TRBJ2-1, with D possibly TRBD2 on 6 matching bases. Germline lookup yields CDR1 SGHAT and CDR2 FQNNGV. V gave up 0 bases and J gave up 5 bases, with 11 bases separating them. The CDR3 spans 15 residues. As DNA, the CDR3 is TGTGCCAGCAGCTTAGATGGGCGGGGAAACAATGAGCAGTTCTTC. It is translated as CASSLDGRGNNEQFF.

This clonotype was picked up one time. The genes are TRBV29-1 and TRBJ2-1, with D unclear. The CDR3 covers 13 residues. The V end lost 8 bases, the J end lost 13 bases, and 24 bases lay between the germline ends. CDR1 is SQVTM and CDR2 is ANQGSEA in the germline V gene. This chain's CDR3 is CSSQTDLRRTQFF. In DNA form, the CDR3 reads TGCAGCTCGCAGACTGACCTGAGGAGAACCCAGTTCTTC.

The rearrangement links TRBV6-5 to TRBJ1-1; TRBD1 matches 11 bases. Germline V lookup: CDR1 MNHEY, CDR2 SVGAGI. The J segment lost 5 bases and the V segment lost 6 bases, leaving 11 bases of the junction unmatched. This CDR3 has 16 residues. The CDR3 DNA reads TGTGCCAGCAGGACCCGGGACAGGGGGAAGAGGACTGAAGCTTTCTTT. Residues: CASRTRDRGKRTEAFF.

This rearrangement joins TRBV7-2 to TRBJ1-5; tentative D call: TRBD1 (5 bases). With 6 bases removed from V and 2 bases from J, the gap between germline ends came to 14 bases. The germline V gene encodes CDR1 SGHTA and CDR2 FQGNSA. The CDR3 runs 15 residues. In DNA form, the CDR3 reads TGTGCCAGCAGGGGGGGGTCGGTCGGCAATCAGCCCCAGCATTTT. Protein: CASRGGSVGNQPQHF.

This clonotype came up many times. The chain couples TRBV29-1 to TRBJ2-5, with D maybe TRBD2 (5 bases). The CDR3 sequence is 14 residues long. Per the germline V gene, CDR1 is SQVTM and CDR2 is ANQGSEA. V shed 3 bases and J shed 5 bases, with 16 bases lying between them. The CDR3: CSVDLAGSRETQYF. CDR3 DNA sequence: TGCAGCGTTGACCTCGCGGGCTCCCGGGAGACCCAGTACTTC.

The chain employs TRBV10-1 and TRBJ2-2; 8 bases align to TRBD2. The ends lost 7 bases at V and 0 bases at J; junction bases unmatched: 7. Germline loops: CDR1 WNHNN, CDR2 SYGVQD (reference sequence). The CDR3 sequence is 16 residues long. CDR3 bases: TGCGCCAGCATTCCACCCGGGAGGGCGAACACCGGGGAGCTGTTTTTT. Its protein product is CASIPPGRANTGELFF.

The genes are TRBV25-1 and TRBJ2-6; a weak D match, TRBD1 (6 bases). This CDR3 has 20 amino acids. Deletions cut 0 bases from V and 0 bases from J, with 18 bases between. Germline V gene data show CDR1 as MGHDK and CDR2 as SYGVNS. CDR3 residues: CASSEYIGAGVPSGANVLTF. The CDR3 DNA sequence: TGTGCCAGCAGTGAATATATAGGGGCAGGGGTCCCCTCTGGGGCCAACGTCCTGACTTTC.

The CDR3 DNA reads TGTGCCAGCAGCTTTTACAGGATACCCGAAGCTTTCTTT. This translates into CASSFYRIPEAFF. The rearrangement links TRBV7-2 to TRBJ1-1, with a possible D match to TRBD1 (5 bases). Germline assignment: CDR1 SGHTA and CDR2 FQGNSA. V was pared by 3 bases and J by 8 bases, with 13 bases between. The CDR3 covers 13 residues.

The V call is TRBV20-1, the J call TRBJ2-1; TRBD2 aligns across 7 bases. The CDR3 is made up of 14 amino acids. V was pared by 0 bases and J by 3 bases, with 2 bases of the junction left unmatched. The germline CDR1 and CDR2 sequences are DFQATT and SNEGSKA (reference sequence). CDR3 amino acids: CSARDGGSYNEQFF. The DNA for the CDR3 is TGCAGTGCTAGAGATGGCGGGAGCTACAATGAGCAGTTCTTC.

This clonotype occurred a few times. V and J are TRBV11-3 and TRBJ2-3; tentatively, D is TRBD1 (5 bases). CDR3 size: 15 residues. The V gene's germline CDR1 is SGHNT and CDR2 YENEEA. With 5 bases removed from V and 4 bases from J, the gap between germline ends came to 16 bases. As DNA, the CDR3 is TGTGCCAGCAGCAACCGACAAGGGGCGGCAGATACGCAGTATTTT. The encoded protein is CASSNRQGAADTQYF.

V is TRBV14 and J is TRBJ2-4; D possibly matches TRBD1 or TRBD2 (5 bases each). Matching the DNA end better, TRBJ2-7 makes the J call doubtful. CDR3 size: 16 residues. Germline V gene lookup returns CDR1 SGHDN and CDR2 FVKESK. CDR3 loop: CASSQWGRGASYEQYF. The CDR3 DNA follows: TGTGCCAGCAGCCAGTGGGGTAGGGGAGCCTCCTACGAGCAGTACTTC.

With regard to this clonotype: At one end, the junction sequence differs from germline, possibly due to a read error. This chain uses TRBV25-1 with TRBJ2-3; TRBD1 matches 7 bases. The V gene's germline CDR1 is MGHDK and CDR2 SYGVNS. The CDR3 loop spans 21 amino acids. CDR3 protein: CASCEYHIGAGGKRGTDTQYF. The DNA for the CDR3 is TGTGCCAGCTGTGAATATCATATTGGGGCAGGGGGTAAGAGGGGCACAGATACGCAGTATTTT.

Concerning this clonotype: The junction and the germline gene differ at one end; a read error may be behind it. The gene calls are TRBV6-2 or TRBV6-3 and TRBJ2-3; 7 positions agree with TRBD2. Germline V gene lookup returns CDR1 MNHEY and CDR2 SVGEGT. The CDR3 is 16 amino acids. This chain's CDR3 is CVSSYRAGESTDTQYF. CDR3 coding DNA: TGTGTCAGCAGTTACCGGGCGGGAGAGAGCACAGATACGCAGTATTTT.

V usage is TRBV5-1 and J usage is TRBJ2-7, with 9 positions matching TRBD1. The germline gives CDR1 SGHRS, CDR2 YFSETQ. J gave up 2 bases and V 2 bases, and 2 bases lay outside the gene matches. The CDR3 sequence is 14 residues long. The chain's CDR3 is CASSFGTGPYEQYF. CDR3 nucleotide sequence: TGCGCCAGCAGCTTCGGGACAGGGCCCTACGAGCAGTACTTC. Full variable domain (rest looked up from reference TRBV5-1 and TRBJ2-7): KAGVTQTPRYLIKTRGQQVTLSCSPISGHRSVSWYQQTPGQGLQFLFEYFSETQRNKGNFPGRFSGRQFSNSRSEMNVSTLELGDSALYLCASSFGTGPYEQYFGPGTRLTVT.

This chain connects TRBV20-1 to TRBJ2-1, with 16 bases aligning to TRBD2. The DNA end favors TRBJ2-7, so the J call may be wrong. Germline V gives CDR1 DFQATT, CDR2 SNEGSKA (reference sequence). CDR3 length: 16 amino acids. In DNA, the CDR3 is TGCAGTGCTAGGGGGACTAGCGGGGGGGCCTACAATGAGCAGTACTTC. It yields the protein CSARGTSGGAYNEQYF.

This clonotype occurred many times. The chain joins TRBV6-2 or TRBV6-3 to TRBJ2-7; 12 nucleotides line up with TRBD2. The CDR3 sequence is 15 residues long. From germline, CDR1 is MNHEY and CDR2 SVGEGT. J lost 3 bases, V lost 5 bases, and 5 bases had no gene match. As DNA, the CDR3 is TGTGCCAGCAGTACGACTAGCGGGGGCCACTACGAGCAGTACTTC. It specifies CASSTTSGGHYEQYF.

This chain joins TRBV2 and TRBJ2-4, with TRBD1 as a possible D gene (6 bases). The J call could be wrong; TRBJ2-7 is a better fit for the DNA end. Germline lookup yields CDR1 SNHLY and CDR2 FYNNEI. The CDR3 extends over 12 amino acids. The CDR3 loop is CASRADRYEQYF. The DNA for the CDR3 is TGTGCCAGCAGAGCGGACAGATACGAGCAGTACTTC.

The chain uses TRBV4-1 and TRBJ1-4; 7 bases fit TRBD1. With 1 base clipped from V and 6 bases from J, the junction kept 5 bases outside the gene matches. The CDR3 loop spans 15 amino acids. Germline lookup yields CDR1 MGHRA and CDR2 YSYEKL. CDR3 nucleotides: TGCGCCAGCAGCCAAGCCCCCACAGGGGATGAAAAACTGTTTTTT. This gives the protein CASSQAPTGDEKLFF.

This chain joins TRBV20-1 and TRBJ1-6; D is undetermined. This CDR3 has 14 amino acids. From germline, CDR1 is DFQATT and CDR2 SNEGSKA (reference sequence). V lost 4 bases, J lost 3 bases, and 10 bases lay in between. The CDR3 region is CSATTGVYNSPLHF. In nucleotides, the CDR3 is TGCAGTGCTACTACGGGAGTCTATAATTCACCCCTCCACTTT.

The V call is TRBV12-3 or TRBV12-4, the J call TRBJ2-7; unclear D gene. The length of the CDR3 is 15 residues. V was shortened by 6 bases and J by 2 bases, with 17 bases between the two germline ends. Here the CDR3 DNA reads TGTGCCAGCAGCTCAAGGGAAAAGAGCGCCTACGAGCAGTACTTC. Its protein product is CASSSREKSAYEQYF.

On this clonotype itself: A read error may produce the germline difference seen at one junction end. The rearrangement links TRBV7-2 to TRBJ1-4; D is uncertain. Germline V gene data show CDR1 as SGHTA and CDR2 as FQGNSA. The CDR3 runs to 15 residues. CDR3 sequence reads: CASGLAVGTNEKLFF. The CDR3 nucleotides are TGTGCCAGCGGCTTAGCGGTCGGAACTAATGAAAAACTGTTTTTT.

This chain joins TRBV5-1 and TRBJ2-6; 8 positions match TRBD1. Germline V CDR1 and CDR2: SGHRS, YFSETQ. This CDR3 is built from 17 residues. J was trimmed by 0 bases and V by 4 bases; bases with no gene match: 6. The CDR3 sequence: CASSTGQGSSGANVLTF. CDR3 DNA sequence: TGCGCCAGCAGCACCGGACAGGGATCCTCTGGGGCCAACGTCCTGACTTTC.

J is TRBJ1-2 and V is TRBV20-1, with D possibly matching TRBD1 (5 bases). This CDR3 spans 15 amino acids. CDR1 DFQATT and CDR2 SNEGSKA come from the germline V gene (reference sequence). V lost 1 base and J lost 1, with 13 bases in between. The CDR3 sequence is CSARVWQGLNYGYTF. CDR3 nucleotides: TGCAGTGCTAGAGTTTGGCAGGGACTTAACTATGGCTACACCTTC.